This T cell receptor beta chain was identified in a study of shared clonotypes between healthy human individuals. Study at large: Contributing individuals were a couple of females and a few males aged 18 to 49.

Turning to this clone: It differs at one base from a far larger clone, so likely a read error.

Only Caucasian adults living in Nashville, Tennessee made up the donor group. Per germline, CDR1 MDHEN and CDR2 SYDVKM. The CDR3 consists of 14 residues. Trimming stripped 6 bases from V and 3 bases from J, with 14 bases between. It was across several immunoSEQ plates that each subset's genomic DNA was evenly split. Libraries were prepared by immunoSEQ multiplex PCR; TCRdb keeps only in-frame clonotypes and omits some of them. Of about 470,000 clones listed, 70% to 80% were seen once; the top ten hold less than 15%. Sequenced sample: PBMCs. This receptor was obtained from a woman in her forties in good health. Some clones in this sample may be carry-over from other donors' samples. The rearrangement joins TRBV28 to TRBJ1-1, with D possibly being TRBD1 (6 bases). The DNA of the CDR3 is TGTGCCAGCAGCCGCGGGACACGCTACACTGAAGCTTTCTTT. Translated: CASSRGTRYTEAFF.